This T cell receptor beta chain was captured by sequencing in a study of T cells in Graves' hyperthyroidism and ophthalmopathy. General study points: Separating ophthalmopathy from stable hyperthyroidism was achieved by a 13 V-J model.

The V end was cut by 5 bases, the J end by 6 bases, with 20 bases between. The CDR3 extends over 15 amino acids. CDR1 is MDHEN and CDR2 is SYDVKM in the germline V gene. This clonotype appeared many times. Antigen specificity is unknown. TCR beta CDR3 sequences were amplified from RNA transcripts. TCR CDR3 regions were first amplified by RT-PCR with HTBI primers. Each CDR3 protein gets one entry after TCRdb re-called the multiplex PCR reads with MiXCR. The data hold about 360,000 distinct CDR3 sequences, with over 15% observed a single time. The chain has TRBV28 and TRBJ2-7; weak D call: TRBD2 (6 bases). Sequencing used blood. This TCR was sampled from a woman under 30 with Graves' hyperthyroidism. The CDR3 nucleotides are TGTGCCAGCAGTAAGGAAGGGGAGGTCATAGTCGAGCAGTACTTC. Protein product: CASSKEGEVIVEQYF. The variable domain in full, completed from reference TRBV28 and TRBJ2-7, reads DVKVTQSSRYLVKRTGEKVFLECVQDMDHENMFWYRQDPGLGLRLIYFSYDVKMKEKGDIPEGYSVSREKKERFSLILESASTNQTSMYLCASSKEGEVIVEQYFGPGTRLTVT.